These 15 T cell receptor beta chains originate from one sample sequenced in a study of T-cell memory formation after mild COVID-19. TCRdb passed the 5' RACE reads through MiXCR, listing each CDR3 protein once. The profile shows over 150,000 distinct CDR3 sequences, less than 20% of them singletons. Sequenced material: PBMCs or a T cell subset sorted from them (not recorded which). The receptors shown here come from a man aged 18 to 30 who had mild COVID-19 (a few samples of this study predate the infection). Cell type and time point are not known.

V usage is TRBV5-1 and J usage is TRBJ2-1; no firm D call. Trimming stripped 1 base from V and 8 bases from J, with 13 bases between. Germline-derived CDR1 and CDR2 are SGHRS and YFSETQ. This CDR3 region has 14 residues. The CDR3 loop reads CASSLSGSTYEQFF. The CDR3 DNA follows: TGCGCCAGCAGCTTGTCCGGGTCTACCTATGAGCAGTTCTTC.

This clonotype was counted between two and nine times. CDR3 loop: CSASRQHNSPLHF. As DNA, the CDR3 is TGCAGTGCTAGTCGCCAGCATAATTCACCCCTCCACTTT. The J gene is TRBJ1-6, the V gene TRBV20-1; unclear D gene. Between the trimmed V and J ends, which lost 3 bases and 5 bases, there was a span of 8 bases. CDR3 length: 13 residues. The germline V gene has CDR1 DFQATT and CDR2 SNEGSKA (reference sequence).

Only a few counts were recorded for this clonotype. The J gene is TRBJ2-3, the V gene TRBV24-1, with 8 bases identical to TRBD1. CDR3 length equals 15 residues. V shed 4 bases, J shed 2 bases, and the junction held 4 bases outside the gene matches. CDR1 KGHDR and CDR2 SFDVKD come from the germline V gene. In nucleotides, the CDR3 is TGTGCCACCAGTGAGCCGGGACAGGACACAGATACGCAGTATTTT. Amino acids: CATSEPGQDTDTQYF.

This clonotype was observed a few times. The chain uses TRBV18 and TRBJ2-1; 9 nucleotides align to TRBD2. V was clipped by 3 bases and J by 2 bases; unmatched bases: 5. There are 16 residues in the CDR3. Germline-derived CDR1 and CDR2 are KGHSH and LQKENI. CDR3: CASSPVAGGAYNEQFF. Here the CDR3 DNA reads TGTGCCAGCTCACCCGTGGCGGGGGGGGCCTACAATGAGCAGTTCTTC.

The gene calls are TRBV5-1 and TRBJ2-5, with TRBD2 as a possible D gene (7 bases). Germline V gene data show CDR1 as SGHRS and CDR2 as YFSETQ. Trimming left V 4 bases short and J 6 bases short, with 16 bases between. The CDR3 totals 14 residues. Here the CDR3 reads CASSPEGGGKTQYF. Here the CDR3 DNA reads TGCGCCAGCAGCCCGGAAGGGGGGGGGAAGACCCAGTACTTC.

This clonotype was seen more than once but under ten times. This chain links TRBV19 with TRBJ1-2; D unresolved. This CDR3 is 11 amino acids long. CDR1 LNHDA and CDR2 SQIVND come from the germline V gene (reference sequence). V lost 6 bases and J 3 bases, leaving 5 bases between the germline ends. Here the CDR3 DNA reads TGTGCCAGTAGGCGTTACTATGGCTACACCTTC. This encodes CASRRYYGYTF.

On this clonotype: A much larger clone lies a single base off, so this may be a read error. The V and J genes are TRBV7-2 and TRBJ2-1, with TRBD2 identical over 8 bases. Germline V gene data show CDR1 as SGHTA and CDR2 as FQGNSA. J was trimmed by 5 bases and V by 0 bases; bases with no gene match: 3. CDR3 length equals 15 residues. The CDR3: CASSLALAGNNEQFF. CDR3 bases: TGTGCCAGCAGCTTAGCGTTAGCGGGGAACAATGAGCAGTTCTTC.

The chain combines TRBV24-1 with TRBJ2-1; no clear D. Trimming took off 3 bases at V and 10 bases at J, with 9 bases between the two ends. The CDR3 runs to 12 residues. CDR1 KGHDR and CDR2 SFDVKD come from the germline V gene. CDR3 protein: CATSDAFGEQFF. CDR3 DNA sequence: TGTGCCACCAGTGATGCCTTTGGGGAGCAGTTCTTC.

The CDR3 region has the DNA TGCGCCAGCAGCTTCGGAGGGGGGTCAACCTACAATGAGCAGTTCTTC. Translating gives CASSFGGGSTYNEQFF. The J gene is TRBJ2-1, the V gene TRBV5-1; D might be TRBD1 or TRBD2, each matching 6 bases. The CDR3 is 16 amino acids. Trimming cost V 2 bases and J 2 bases, with 14 bases left between them. The germline CDR1 and CDR2 sequences are SGHRS and YFSETQ.

The V and J genes are TRBV20-1 and TRBJ1-5, with 7 bases fitting TRBD1. Germline V gene sequence: CDR1 DFQATT, CDR2 SNEGSKA (reference sequence). This CDR3 contains 17 residues. V lost 5 bases and J lost 5; bases outside the gene matches: 18. CDR3 DNA: TGCAGTGCTCCCCCTCTCGACAGGGACCAAGTGGATCAGCCCCAGCATTTT. Protein: CSAPPLDRDQVDQPQHF.

The chain employs TRBV10-3 and TRBJ2-5; D is unresolved. This CDR3 spans 13 amino acids. Germline loops: CDR1 ENHRY, CDR2 SYGVKD. Trimming took 6 bases from V and 4 from J, leaving 12 bases between them. CDR3 nucleotide sequence: TGTGCCATCAGCTTACACATAGGAGAGACCCAGTACTTC. Protein: CAISLHIGETQYF.

The rearrangement uses TRBV6-2 or TRBV6-3 and TRBJ2-1; D remains ambiguous. V was clipped by 4 bases and J by 5 bases, with 6 bases between them. This CDR3 has 12 amino acids. Germline V CDR1 and CDR2: MNHEY, SVGEGT. Here the CDR3 DNA reads TGTGCCAGCAGTTCCCCTGACAATGAGCAGTTCTTC. It encodes CASSSPDNEQFF.

This clonotype was seen only a few times. The chain is built from TRBV6-5 and TRBJ1-6; unclear D gene. V lost 8 bases, J lost 9 bases, and 17 bases lay in between. CDR3 length: 14 residues. Germline V CDR1 and CDR2: MNHEY, SVGAGI. The CDR3 loop reads CASGQKSHPSPLHF. The CDR3, as DNA: TGTGCCAGCGGCCAGAAATCTCATCCTTCACCCCTCCACTTT.

This clonotype has ten or more counts. The rearrangement joins TRBV28 to TRBJ1-2; 10 nucleotides match TRBD1. Germline CDR1 and CDR2: MDHEN and SYDVKM. Unmatched junction bases numbered 4, after V lost 6 bases and J lost 6 bases. The CDR3 runs to 13 residues. The CDR3 here is CASRQTGGHGYTF. The CDR3 DNA reads as TGTGCCAGCAGGCAGACAGGGGGCCATGGCTACACCTTC.

The rearrangement uses TRBV10-3 and TRBJ2-1; no definite D call. Trimming removed 4 bases from V and 3 bases from J, with 7 bases in between. Germline CDR1 and CDR2: ENHRY and SYGVKD. This CDR3 contains 13 residues. CDR3 residues: CAISATLYNEQFF. CDR3 in DNA: TGTGCCATCAGTGCGACACTCTACAATGAGCAGTTCTTC.